Each of the 18 T cell receptor beta chains below was sequenced from the same sample in a study of technical replicates of blood from four donors. Sequencing was performed with immunoSEQ multiplex PCR; in TCRdb, only in-frame clones are kept and a portion is missing. The repertoire holds about 73,000 clones, with roughly 93% as singletons. Sequencing was done on a sample of T cells isolated from PBMCs. The receptor source for this set is a human donor in good health.

This sequence joins TRBV18 and TRBJ2-2, with 9 positions matching TRBD1. This CDR3 is built from 16 residues. With 3 bases clipped from V and 3 bases from J, the junction kept 5 bases outside the gene matches. From germline, CDR1 is KGHSH and CDR2 LQKENI. CDR3 nucleotide sequence: TGTGCCAGCTCACCTCGGGGACAGGGAGACACCGGGGAGCTGTTTTTT. Protein product: CASSPRGQGDTGELFF.

The V gene is TRBV6-1, the J gene TRBJ1-1, with D tentatively TRBD1 (6 bases). V lost 0 bases and J lost 5, with 16 bases in between. The CDR3 runs to 16 residues. Looked up from germline, CDR1 is MNHNS and CDR2 is SASEGT. DNA for the CDR3: TGTGCCAGCAGTGAAGCGGCAGGGGAATGGAGAACTGAAGCTTTCTTT. Encoded protein: CASSEAAGEWRTEAFF.

V and J are TRBV28 and TRBJ1-5; D is ambiguous. This CDR3 region has 13 residues. Trimming removed 5 bases from V and 7 bases from J, with 12 bases in between. Germline CDR1 and CDR2: MDHEN and SYDVKM. This CDR3 reads CASSERGTQPQHF. In DNA, the CDR3 is TGTGCCAGCAGTGAAAGAGGAACCCAGCCCCAGCATTTT.

There are a few counts of this clone. The rearrangement uses TRBV2 and TRBJ1-5; TRBD1 aligns across 7 bases. Per the germline V gene, CDR1 is SNHLY and CDR2 is FYNNEI. Germline trimming cut 0 bases from V and 6 bases from J; bases unmatched to any gene: 5. The CDR3 length is 15 residues. The CDR3 spells CASSEAEGAGQPQHF. As DNA, the CDR3 is TGTGCCAGCAGTGAAGCAGAGGGGGCGGGTCAGCCCCAGCATTTT.

The CDR3, as DNA: TGTGCCAGCTCACGACCCGGGGGCATTCAGTACTTC. This translates into CASSRPGGIQYF. The chain is built from TRBV18 and TRBJ2-4, with D tentatively TRBD2 (6 bases). The CDR3 totals 12 residues. Germline CDR1 is KGHSH and CDR2 is LQKENI. Trimming pared 4 bases from V and 9 bases from J, leaving 10 bases between.

The V and J genes are TRBV6-4 and TRBJ1-2; the D gene is possibly TRBD1 (6 bases). With 5 bases removed from V and 2 bases from J, the gap between germline ends came to 9 bases. The CDR3 sequence is 13 residues long. Germline V lookup: CDR1 MRHNA, CDR2 SNTAGT. The CDR3 DNA follows: TGTGCCAGCAGTAGGACAGAGAACTATGGCTACACCTTC. Protein: CASSRTENYGYTF.

The chain uses TRBV13 and TRBJ2-1, with TRBD2 matching over 7 bases. The trim removed 4 bases at V and 7 bases at J, leaving 1 base unmatched. In germline, CDR1 is PRHDT, CDR2 FYEKMQ (reference sequence). The CDR3 has 12 amino acids. This CDR3 reads CASSSLANEQFF. The DNA for the CDR3 is TGTGCCAGCAGCTCACTAGCGAATGAGCAGTTCTTC.

The V and J genes are TRBV6-1 and TRBJ1-3; D unresolved. Trimming took 8 bases from V and 4 from J, leaving 12 bases between them. This CDR3 is 13 amino acids long. Per germline, CDR1 MNHNS and CDR2 SASEGT. The CDR3 nucleotides are TGTGCCAGCGCCCCGTACTTAGGAAACACCATATATTTT. This encodes CASAPYLGNTIYF.

The chain uses TRBV28 and TRBJ1-1, with 7 nucleotides matching TRBD1. The CDR3 is made up of 14 amino acids. With V trimmed by 6 bases and J by 1 base, 5 bases remained unmatched. The germline V gene encodes CDR1 MDHEN and CDR2 SYDVKM. In DNA, the CDR3 is TGTGCCAGCAGCGGACAGGCGAAGAACACTGAAGCTTTCTTT. Protein sequence: CASSGQAKNTEAFF.

V and J are TRBV7-9 and TRBJ2-6; perhaps TRBD2 as D (6 bases). The CDR3 contains 16 residues. The V gene lost 1 base and the J gene lost 0 bases, with 7 bases spanning the gap. Germline lookup yields CDR1 SEHNR and CDR2 FQNEAQ (reference sequence). Written as DNA, the CDR3 is TGTGCCAGCAGCTTAGTGGGGGGCTCTGGGGCCAACGTCCTGACTTTC. Translated, it gives CASSLVGGSGANVLTF.

The V call is TRBV10-3, the J call TRBJ1-2, with 9 bases fitting TRBD1. The CDR3 runs to 14 residues. V was pared by 5 bases and J by 3 bases, with 4 bases of the junction left unmatched. Germline V gene sequence: CDR1 ENHRY, CDR2 SYGVKD. The CDR3 loop reads CAISRTGEDYGYTF. The CDR3 nucleotides are TGTGCCATCAGTAGGACAGGGGAGGACTATGGCTACACCTTC.

This chain uses TRBV5-4 with TRBJ2-3; a possible D gene is TRBD2 (6 bases). Between the trimmed V and J ends, which lost 2 bases and 7 bases, there was a span of 14 bases. The CDR3 spans 14 residues. Germline V gene data show CDR1 as SGHNT and CDR2 as YYREEE (reference sequence). This CDR3 is CASSFDLGGNTQYF. The CDR3 DNA reads as TGTGCCAGCAGCTTCGACCTTGGAGGGAATACGCAGTATTTT.

The chain has TRBV10-1 and TRBJ1-4; D unresolved. The CDR3 totals 12 residues. The V end lost 3 bases, the J end lost 8 bases, and 7 bases lay between the germline ends. The germline V gene encodes CDR1 WNHNN and CDR2 SYGVQD (reference sequence). Written as DNA, the CDR3 is TGCGCCAGCAGTGACCCGGGGGAAAAACTGTTTTTT. Amino acids: CASSDPGEKLFF.

This clone has only one observation. The chain links TRBV15 to TRBJ1-1; 7 positions match TRBD1. Germline V gene sequence: CDR1 LNHNV, CDR2 YYDKDF (reference sequence). The V segment lost 7 bases and the J segment 5 bases; nucleotides outside the gene matches: 4. There are 12 residues in the CDR3. The CDR3 DNA reads TGTGCCACCAAGGCAGGGGGAACTGAAGCTTTCTTT. The encoded protein is CATKAGGTEAFF.

The chain joins TRBV7-6 to TRBJ2-7; TRBD1 matches 7 bases. Germline lookup yields CDR1 SGHVS and CDR2 FNYEAQ. The CDR3 is 14 amino acids. V lost 5 bases and J lost 2; bases outside the gene matches: 6. The chain's CDR3 is CASSSRDSPYEQYF. The CDR3 coding sequence is TGTGCCAGCAGCAGCCGGGACAGCCCCTACGAGCAGTACTTC.

The chain employs TRBV7-8 and TRBJ2-7; no clear D gene. There are 13 residues in the CDR3. Germline CDR1 and CDR2: SGHVS and FQNEAQ. The V end lost 7 bases, the J end lost 1 base, and 11 bases lay between the germline ends. CDR3 sequence reads: CASKPSASYEQYF. DNA for the CDR3: TGTGCCAGCAAGCCGTCCGCATCCTACGAGCAGTACTTC.

The J gene is TRBJ2-3, the V gene TRBV11-3; 8 nucleotides line up with TRBD2. The germline gives CDR1 SGHNT, CDR2 YENEEA. The CDR3 runs to 14 residues. The V and J ends lost 8 bases and 6 bases, in that order; junction bases with no gene match: 10. The CDR3 is CASGTGGLWDTQYF. DNA for the CDR3: TGTGCCAGCGGGACGGGGGGGCTTTGGGATACGCAGTATTTT.

This chain uses TRBV30 with TRBJ2-3; 15 bases map to TRBD2. The V gene end was trimmed by 1 base and the J gene end by 3 bases; junction bases not matched to a gene: 8. This CDR3 is 18 amino acids long. Germline V lookup: CDR1 GTSNPN, CDR2 SVGIG (reference sequence). For the CDR3, the DNA is TGTGCCTGGAGTGCGTTGGGACTAGCGGGGGGATCGACAGATACGCAGTATTTT. Translating it yields CAWSALGLAGGSTDTQYF.